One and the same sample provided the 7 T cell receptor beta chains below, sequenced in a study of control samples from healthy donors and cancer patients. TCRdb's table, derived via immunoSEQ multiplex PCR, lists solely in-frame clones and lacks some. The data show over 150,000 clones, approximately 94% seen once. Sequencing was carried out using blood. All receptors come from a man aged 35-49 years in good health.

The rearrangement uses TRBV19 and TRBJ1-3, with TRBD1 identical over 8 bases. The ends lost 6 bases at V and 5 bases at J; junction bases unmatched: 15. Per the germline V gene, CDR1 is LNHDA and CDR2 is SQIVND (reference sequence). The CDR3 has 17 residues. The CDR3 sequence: CASRDSGQGGLRNTIYF. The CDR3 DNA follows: TGTGCCAGTAGGGACTCCGGACAGGGCGGATTACGAAACACCATATATTTT. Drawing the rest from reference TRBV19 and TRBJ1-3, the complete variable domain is DGGITQSPKYLFRKEGQNVTLSCEQNLNHDAMYWYRQDPGQGLRLIYYSQIVNDFQKGDIAEGYSVSREKKESFPLTVTSAQKNPTAFYLCASRDSGQGGLRNTIYFGEGSWLTVV.

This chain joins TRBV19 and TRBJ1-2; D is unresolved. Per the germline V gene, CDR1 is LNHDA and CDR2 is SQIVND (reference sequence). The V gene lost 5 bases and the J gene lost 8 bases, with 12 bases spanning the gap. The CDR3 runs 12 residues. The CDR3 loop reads CASSLRSGGYTF. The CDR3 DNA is TGTGCCAGTAGTTTACGTTCTGGAGGCTACACCTTC.

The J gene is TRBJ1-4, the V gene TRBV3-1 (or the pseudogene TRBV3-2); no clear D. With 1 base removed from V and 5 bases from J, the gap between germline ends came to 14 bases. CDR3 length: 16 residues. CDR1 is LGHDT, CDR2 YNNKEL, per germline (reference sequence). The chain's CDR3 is CASSQVSYGSNEKLFF. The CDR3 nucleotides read TGTGCCAGCAGCCAAGTAAGTTACGGGTCGAATGAAAAACTGTTTTTT.

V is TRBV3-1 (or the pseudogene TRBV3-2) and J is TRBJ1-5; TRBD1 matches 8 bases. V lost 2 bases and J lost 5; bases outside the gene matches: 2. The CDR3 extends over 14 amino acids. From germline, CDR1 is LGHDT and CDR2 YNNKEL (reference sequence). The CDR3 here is CASSQRQGHQPQHF. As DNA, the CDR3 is TGTGCCAGCAGCCAAAGACAGGGGCATCAGCCCCAGCATTTT.

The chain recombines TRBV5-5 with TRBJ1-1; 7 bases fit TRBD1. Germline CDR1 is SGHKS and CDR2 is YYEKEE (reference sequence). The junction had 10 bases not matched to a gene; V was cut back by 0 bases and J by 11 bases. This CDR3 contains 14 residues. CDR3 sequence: CASSLVGRGNSAFF. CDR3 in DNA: TGTGCCAGCAGCTTGGTTGGCAGGGGGAATAGTGCTTTCTTT.

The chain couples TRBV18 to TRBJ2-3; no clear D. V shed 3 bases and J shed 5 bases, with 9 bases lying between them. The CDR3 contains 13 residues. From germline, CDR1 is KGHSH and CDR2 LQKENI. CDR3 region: CASSPPGRDTQYF. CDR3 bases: TGTGCCAGCTCACCTCCTGGTAGAGATACGCAGTATTTT.

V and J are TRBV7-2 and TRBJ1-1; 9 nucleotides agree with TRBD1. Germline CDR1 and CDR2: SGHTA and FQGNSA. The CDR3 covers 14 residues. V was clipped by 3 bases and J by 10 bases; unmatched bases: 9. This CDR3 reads CASSFTGGSSRAFF. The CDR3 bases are TGTGCCAGCAGCTTTACAGGGGGCTCCTCGCGAGCTTTCTTT.